This TCR beta chain was sequenced in a study of blood T cell repertoires in COVID-19. TCRdb keeps only in-frame clones here, not all; method: immunoSEQ multiplex PCR. The top ten clones hold around 2.5% of a sample with 200,000 to 300,000 clones, about 90% of them seen once. The J segment lost 6 bases and the V segment lost 2 bases, leaving 6 bases of the junction unmatched. The CDR3 runs 15 residues. The germline V gene encodes CDR1 MGHRA and CDR2 YSYEKL. The count of this clone is one. Sequencing input: peripheral blood. The TCR was taken from a person under 30 with COVID-19, enrolled during active disease. The rearrangement links TRBV4-1 to TRBJ1-5; 8 bases are a match to TRBD1. CDR3 sequence: CASSQPGQVFQPQHF. The CDR3, as DNA: TGCGCCAGCAGCCAACCGGGACAGGTATTTCAGCCCCAGCATTTT.